Below are 8 T cell receptor beta chains sequenced from a single sample in a study of cytomegalovirus exposure and HLA in healthy donors. Use of 60 Vbeta and 13 Jbeta primers characterized the PCR. Generated by immunoSEQ multiplex PCR, the TCRdb table keeps only in-frame clones and is missing some. The table has about 110,000 clones, 74% seen once. Sequenced input: PBMCs. These receptor sequences come from a man aged 25-45 years in good health and CMV-seropositive.

The rearrangement joins TRBV6-5 to TRBJ1-3; 7 bases agree with TRBD1. The CDR3 extends over 14 amino acids. V dropped 6 bases and J dropped 4; count of bases not matched to a gene: 6. Germline loops: CDR1 MNHEY, CDR2 SVGAGI. In DNA, the CDR3 is TGTGCCAGCAGCCCAGGGACAGCAGGAAACACCATATATTTT. Its translation is CASSPGTAGNTIYF.

V and J are TRBV2 and TRBJ1-2, with a possible D match to TRBD1 (5 bases). Germline V gene sequence: CDR1 SNHLY, CDR2 FYNNEI. Trimming shortened V by 6 bases and J by 8 bases, and 16 bases separated the two germline ends. The CDR3 runs to 13 residues. This CDR3 reads CASRGGDLGGYTF. The CDR3 region has the DNA TGTGCCAGCAGAGGAGGGGATTTGGGCGGCTACACCTTC.

This chain joins TRBV6-5 and TRBJ2-3; perhaps TRBD2 as D (5 bases). V was shortened by 5 bases and J by 9 bases, with 15 bases between the two germline ends. Germline V gene sequence: CDR1 MNHEY, CDR2 SVGAGI. This CDR3 contains 13 residues. The CDR3 is CASSTGSLSTQYF. The CDR3 DNA is TGTGCCAGCAGTACGGGATCTCTAAGCACGCAGTATTTT.

The J gene is TRBJ2-7, the V gene TRBV12-5; TRBD2 aligns across 8 bases. CDR1 and CDR2 (germline): LGHNT, FRNRAP. There are 13 residues in the CDR3. With V trimmed by 9 bases and J by 2 bases, 6 bases remained unmatched. In nucleotides, the CDR3 is TGTGCTAGGGGACCGGGGGGGCCCTACGAGCAGTACTTC. Translated, it gives CARGPGGPYEQYF.

This chain uses TRBV6-5 with TRBJ1-2; TRBD1 matches 8 bases. The trim removed 2 bases at V and 7 bases at J, leaving 3 bases unmatched. Germline CDR1 and CDR2: MNHEY and SVGAGI. The CDR3 runs 13 residues. Here the CDR3 DNA reads TGTGCCAGCAGTTACGGACAGGGAGTTGGCTACACCTTC. Translating gives CASSYGQGVGYTF.

With regard to this clone: The junction and the germline gene differ at one end; a read error may be behind it. The chain links TRBV4-3 to TRBJ1-2, with D unresolved. CDR3 length equals 14 residues. The germline V gene has CDR1 LGHNA and CDR2 YSLEER. The CDR3 loop reads CASSQAFGSYGYPF. CDR3 sequence (DNA): TGCGCCAGCAGCCAAGCCTTCGGGAGCTATGGCTACCCCTTC.

The chain recombines TRBV5-1 with TRBJ1-2; D not certain. Germline V gene sequence: CDR1 SGHRS, CDR2 YFSETQ. This CDR3 has 14 residues. Trimming took off 1 base at V and 0 bases at J, with 7 bases between the two ends. The CDR3 sequence is CASSLLTANYGYTF. The CDR3 DNA sequence: TGCGCCAGCAGCTTGTTAACAGCTAACTATGGCTACACCTTC.

This clone has only a few counts. The chain joins TRBV4-1 to TRBJ1-5, with 8 nucleotides matching TRBD1. V lost 0 bases, J lost 1 base, and 2 bases stayed unmatched. This CDR3 comprises 16 residues. Germline V gene lookup returns CDR1 MGHRA and CDR2 YSYEKL. CDR3 in DNA: TGCGCCAGCAGCCAAGACAGGGGGCGAAGCAATCAGCCCCAGCATTTT. Translation gives CASSQDRGRSNQPQHF.